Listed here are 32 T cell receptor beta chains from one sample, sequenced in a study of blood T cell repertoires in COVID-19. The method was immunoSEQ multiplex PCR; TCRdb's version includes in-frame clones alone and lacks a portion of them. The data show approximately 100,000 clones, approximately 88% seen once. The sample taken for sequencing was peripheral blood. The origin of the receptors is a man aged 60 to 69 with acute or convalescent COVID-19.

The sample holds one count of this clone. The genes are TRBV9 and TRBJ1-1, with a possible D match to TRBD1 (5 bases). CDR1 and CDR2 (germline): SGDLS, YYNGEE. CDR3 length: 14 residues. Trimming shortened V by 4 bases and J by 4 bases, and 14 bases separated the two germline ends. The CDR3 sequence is CASSTGGVSTEAFF. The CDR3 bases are TGTGCCAGCAGCACCGGGGGGGTCAGCACTGAAGCTTTCTTT.

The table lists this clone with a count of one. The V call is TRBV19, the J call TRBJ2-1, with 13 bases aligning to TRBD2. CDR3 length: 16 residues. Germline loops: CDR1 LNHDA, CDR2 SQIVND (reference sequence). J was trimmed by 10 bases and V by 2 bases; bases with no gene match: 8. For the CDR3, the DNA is TGTGCCAGTAGTATATTGGGGACTAGCGGGAAGCGAGAGCAGTTCTTC. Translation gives CASSILGTSGKREQFF.

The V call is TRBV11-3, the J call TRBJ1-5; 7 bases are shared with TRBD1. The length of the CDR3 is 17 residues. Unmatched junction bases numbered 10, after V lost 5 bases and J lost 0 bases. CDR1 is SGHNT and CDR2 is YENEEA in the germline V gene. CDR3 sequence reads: CASSPPPGQYSNQPQHF. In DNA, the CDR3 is TGTGCCAGCAGCCCCCCACCGGGACAGTATAGCAATCAGCCCCAGCATTTT.

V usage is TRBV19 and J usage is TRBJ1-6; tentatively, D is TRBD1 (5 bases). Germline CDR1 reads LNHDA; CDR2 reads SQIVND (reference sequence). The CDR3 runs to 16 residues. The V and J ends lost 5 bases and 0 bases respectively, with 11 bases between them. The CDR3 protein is CASSRQGSSYNSPLHF. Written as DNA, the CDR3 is TGTGCCAGTAGTCGCCAGGGAAGCTCCTATAATTCACCCCTCCACTTT.

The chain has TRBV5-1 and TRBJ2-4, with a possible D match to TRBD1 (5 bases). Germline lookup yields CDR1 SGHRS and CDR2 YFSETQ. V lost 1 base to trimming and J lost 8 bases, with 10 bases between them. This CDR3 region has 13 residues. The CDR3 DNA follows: TGCGCCAGCAGCTTGCGGGCAGGGTACATTCAGTACTTC. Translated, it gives CASSLRAGYIQYF.

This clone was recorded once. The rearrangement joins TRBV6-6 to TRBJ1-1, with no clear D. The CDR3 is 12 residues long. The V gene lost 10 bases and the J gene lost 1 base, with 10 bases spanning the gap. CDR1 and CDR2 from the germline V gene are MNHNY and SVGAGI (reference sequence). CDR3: CATAPGNTEAFF. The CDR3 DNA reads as TGTGCCACCGCCCCAGGGAACACTGAAGCTTTCTTT.

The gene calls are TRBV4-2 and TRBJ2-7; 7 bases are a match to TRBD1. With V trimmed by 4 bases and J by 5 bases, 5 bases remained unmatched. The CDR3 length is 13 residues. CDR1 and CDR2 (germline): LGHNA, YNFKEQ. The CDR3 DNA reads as TGTGCCAGCAGCCGTCGGGACAGTAACGAGCAGTACTTC. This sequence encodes CASSRRDSNEQYF.

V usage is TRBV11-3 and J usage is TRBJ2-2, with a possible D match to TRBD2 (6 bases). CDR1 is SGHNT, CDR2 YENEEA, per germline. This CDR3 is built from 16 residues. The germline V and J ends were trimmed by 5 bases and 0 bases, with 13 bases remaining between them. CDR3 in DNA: TGTGCCAGCAGCGAAATTGGGGGGACGAACACCGGGGAGCTGTTTTTT. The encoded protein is CASSEIGGTNTGELFF.

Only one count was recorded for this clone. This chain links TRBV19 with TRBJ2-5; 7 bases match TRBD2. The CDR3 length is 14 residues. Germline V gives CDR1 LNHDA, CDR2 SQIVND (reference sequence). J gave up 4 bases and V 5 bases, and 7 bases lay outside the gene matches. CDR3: CASSWEGRGETQYF. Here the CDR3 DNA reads TGTGCCAGTAGTTGGGAGGGTCGGGGAGAGACCCAGTACTTC.

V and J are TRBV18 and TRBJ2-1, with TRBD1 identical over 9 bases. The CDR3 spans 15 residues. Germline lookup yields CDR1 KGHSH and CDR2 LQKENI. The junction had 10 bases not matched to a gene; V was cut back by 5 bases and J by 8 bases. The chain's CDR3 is CASSSGTGLRDEQFF. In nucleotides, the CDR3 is TGTGCCAGCTCATCCGGGACAGGGCTAAGGGATGAGCAGTTCTTC.

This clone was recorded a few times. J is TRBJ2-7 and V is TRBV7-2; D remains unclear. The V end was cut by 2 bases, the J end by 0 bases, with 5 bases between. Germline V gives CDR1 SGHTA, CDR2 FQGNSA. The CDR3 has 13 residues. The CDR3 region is CASSLSYSYEQYF. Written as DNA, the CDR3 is TGTGCCAGCAGCTTATCGTACTCCTACGAGCAGTACTTC.

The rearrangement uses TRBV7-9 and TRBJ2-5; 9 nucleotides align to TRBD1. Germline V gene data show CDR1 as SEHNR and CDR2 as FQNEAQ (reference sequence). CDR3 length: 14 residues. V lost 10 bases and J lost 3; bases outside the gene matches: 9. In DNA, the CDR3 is TGTGCCACCATAAGACAGGGGGGAAAAGAGACCCAGTACTTC. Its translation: CATIRQGGKETQYF. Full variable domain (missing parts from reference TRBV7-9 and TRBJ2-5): DTGVSQNPRHKITKRGQNVTFRCDPISEHNRLYWYRQTLGQGPEFLTYFQNEAQLEKSRLLSDRFSAERPKGSFSTLEIQRTEQGDSAMYLCATIRQGGKETQYFGPGTRLLVL.

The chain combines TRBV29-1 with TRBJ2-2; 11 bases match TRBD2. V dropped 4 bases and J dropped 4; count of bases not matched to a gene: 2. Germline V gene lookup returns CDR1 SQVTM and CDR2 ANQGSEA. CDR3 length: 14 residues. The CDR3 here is CSVGTSGRTGELFF. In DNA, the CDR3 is TGCAGCGTTGGGACTAGCGGGCGCACCGGGGAGCTGTTTTTT.

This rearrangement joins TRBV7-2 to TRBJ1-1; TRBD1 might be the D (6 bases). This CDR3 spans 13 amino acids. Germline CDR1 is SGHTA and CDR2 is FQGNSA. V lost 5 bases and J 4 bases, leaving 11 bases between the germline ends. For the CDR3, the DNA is TGTGCCAGCAGCCTACAGGGTGCCACTGAAGCTTTCTTT. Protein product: CASSLQGATEAFF.

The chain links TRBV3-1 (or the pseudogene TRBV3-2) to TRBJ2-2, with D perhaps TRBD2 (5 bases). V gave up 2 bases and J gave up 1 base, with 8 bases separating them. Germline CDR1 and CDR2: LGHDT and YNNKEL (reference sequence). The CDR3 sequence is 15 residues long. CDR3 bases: TGTGCCAGCAGCCAATCTAGCTGGAACACCGGGGAGCTGTTTTTT. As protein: CASSQSSWNTGELFF.

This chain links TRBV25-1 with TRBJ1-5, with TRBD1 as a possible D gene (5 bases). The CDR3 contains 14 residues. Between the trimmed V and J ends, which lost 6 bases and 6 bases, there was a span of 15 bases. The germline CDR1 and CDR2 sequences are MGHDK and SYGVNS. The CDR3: CASSQPGNVQPQHF. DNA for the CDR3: TGTGCCAGCAGCCAACCAGGGAATGTTCAGCCCCAGCATTTT.

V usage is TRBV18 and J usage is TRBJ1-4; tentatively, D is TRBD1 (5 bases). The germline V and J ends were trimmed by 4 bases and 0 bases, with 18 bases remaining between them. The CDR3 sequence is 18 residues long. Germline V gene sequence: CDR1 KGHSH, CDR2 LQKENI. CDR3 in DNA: TGTGCCAGCTCACGGAAAAGGACGGGGGATGCAACTAATGAAAAACTGTTTTTT. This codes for CASSRKRTGDATNEKLFF.

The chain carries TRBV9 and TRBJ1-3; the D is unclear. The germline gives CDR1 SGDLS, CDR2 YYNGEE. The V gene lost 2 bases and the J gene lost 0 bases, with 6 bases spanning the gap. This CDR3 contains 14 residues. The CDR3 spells CASSVGSSGNTIYF. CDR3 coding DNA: TGTGCCAGCAGCGTGGGGAGCTCTGGAAACACCATATATTTT.

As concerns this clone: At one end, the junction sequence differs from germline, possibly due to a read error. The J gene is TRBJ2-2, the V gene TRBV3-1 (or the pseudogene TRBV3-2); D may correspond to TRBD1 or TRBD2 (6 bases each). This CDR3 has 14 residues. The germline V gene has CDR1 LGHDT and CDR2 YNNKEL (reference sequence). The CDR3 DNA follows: TGTGCCAGCACCCAAGGGGGGCACACCGGGGAGCTGTTTTTT. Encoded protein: CASTQGGHTGELFF.

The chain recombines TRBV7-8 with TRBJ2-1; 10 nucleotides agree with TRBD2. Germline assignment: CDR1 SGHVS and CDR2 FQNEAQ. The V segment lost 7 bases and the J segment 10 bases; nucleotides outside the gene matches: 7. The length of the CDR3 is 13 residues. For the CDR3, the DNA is TGTGCCAGCAACAGAGCGGGAGGGCGAGAGCAGTTCTTC. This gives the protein CASNRAGGREQFF.

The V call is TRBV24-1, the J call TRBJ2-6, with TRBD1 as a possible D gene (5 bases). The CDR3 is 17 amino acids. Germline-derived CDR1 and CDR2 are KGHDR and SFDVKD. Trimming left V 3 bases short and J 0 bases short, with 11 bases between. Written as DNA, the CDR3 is TGTGCCACCAGTGATCCACGACAGTTCTCTGGGGCCAACGTCCTGACTTTC. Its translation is CATSDPRQFSGANVLTF.

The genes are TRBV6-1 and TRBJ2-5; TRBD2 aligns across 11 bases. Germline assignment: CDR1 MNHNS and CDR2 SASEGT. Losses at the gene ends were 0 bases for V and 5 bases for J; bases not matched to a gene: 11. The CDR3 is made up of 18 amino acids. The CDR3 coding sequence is TGTGCCAGCAGTGAAGCCCTGACTAGCGGGATAATCAGGGAGACCCAGTACTTC. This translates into CASSEALTSGIIRETQYF.

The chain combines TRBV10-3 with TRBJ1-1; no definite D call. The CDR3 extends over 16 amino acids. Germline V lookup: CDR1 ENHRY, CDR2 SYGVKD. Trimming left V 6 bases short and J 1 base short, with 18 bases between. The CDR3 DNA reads TGTGCCATCAGCGATGAGAAGATGGTACCGAACACTGAAGCTTTCTTT. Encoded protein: CAISDEKMVPNTEAFF.

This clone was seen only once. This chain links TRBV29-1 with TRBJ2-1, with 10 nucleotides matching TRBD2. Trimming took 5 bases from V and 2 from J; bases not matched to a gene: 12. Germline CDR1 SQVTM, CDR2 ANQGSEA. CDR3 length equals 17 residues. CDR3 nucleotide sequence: TGCAGCGTTCCGGGCAGCGGGAGGGGGAAGCCCTACAATGAGCAGTTCTTC. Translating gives CSVPGSGRGKPYNEQFF.

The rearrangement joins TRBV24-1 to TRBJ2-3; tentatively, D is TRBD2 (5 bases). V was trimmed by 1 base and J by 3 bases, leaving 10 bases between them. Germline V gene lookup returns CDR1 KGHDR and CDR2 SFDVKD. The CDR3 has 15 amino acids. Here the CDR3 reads CATSDLAEETDTQYF. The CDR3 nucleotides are TGTGCCACCAGTGATTTAGCGGAGGAGACAGATACGCAGTATTTT.

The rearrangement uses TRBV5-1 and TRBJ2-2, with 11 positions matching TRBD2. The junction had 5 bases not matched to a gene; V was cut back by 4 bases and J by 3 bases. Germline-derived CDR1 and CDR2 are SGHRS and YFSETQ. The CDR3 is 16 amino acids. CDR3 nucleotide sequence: TGCGCCAGCAGCGCACTGGGACTAGCGGACACCGGGGAGCTGTTTTTT. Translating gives CASSALGLADTGELFF.

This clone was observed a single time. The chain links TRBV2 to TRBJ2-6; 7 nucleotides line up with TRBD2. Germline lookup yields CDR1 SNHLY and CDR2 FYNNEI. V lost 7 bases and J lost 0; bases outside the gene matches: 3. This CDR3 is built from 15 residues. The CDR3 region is CASMGGNSGANVLTF. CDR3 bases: TGTGCCAGCATGGGGGGGAACTCTGGGGCCAACGTCCTGACTTTC.

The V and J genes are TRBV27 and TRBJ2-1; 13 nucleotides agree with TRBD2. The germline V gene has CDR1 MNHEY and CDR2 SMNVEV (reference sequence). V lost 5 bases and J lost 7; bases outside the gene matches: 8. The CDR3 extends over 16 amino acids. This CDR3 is CASSPRLAGGLNEQFF. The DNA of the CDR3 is TGTGCCAGCAGTCCCCGACTAGCGGGAGGTTTAAATGAGCAGTTCTTC.

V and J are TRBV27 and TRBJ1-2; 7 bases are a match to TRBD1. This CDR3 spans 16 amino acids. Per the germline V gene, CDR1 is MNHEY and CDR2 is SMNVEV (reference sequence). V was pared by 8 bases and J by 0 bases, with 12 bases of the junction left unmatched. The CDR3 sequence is CASSLAGQQANYGYTF. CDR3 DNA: TGTGCCAGCTCACTTGCGGGACAGCAAGCTAACTATGGCTACACCTTC.

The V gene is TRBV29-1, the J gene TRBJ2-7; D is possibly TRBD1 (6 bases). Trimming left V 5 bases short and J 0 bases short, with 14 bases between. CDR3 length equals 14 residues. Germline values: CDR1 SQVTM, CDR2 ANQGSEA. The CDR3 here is CSVQTGTFSYEQYF. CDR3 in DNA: TGCAGCGTTCAAACCGGGACATTCTCCTACGAGCAGTACTTC.

DNA for the CDR3: TGTGCCAGCAGTTTCGGGACAGGGGCGGGGGAAAAACTGTTTTTT. Its translation is CASSFGTGAGEKLFF. V gene TRBV28 combines with J gene TRBJ1-4, with TRBD1 identical over 10 bases. V dropped 3 bases and J dropped 8; count of bases not matched to a gene: 6. The CDR3 has 15 amino acids. From germline, CDR1 is MDHEN and CDR2 SYDVKM.

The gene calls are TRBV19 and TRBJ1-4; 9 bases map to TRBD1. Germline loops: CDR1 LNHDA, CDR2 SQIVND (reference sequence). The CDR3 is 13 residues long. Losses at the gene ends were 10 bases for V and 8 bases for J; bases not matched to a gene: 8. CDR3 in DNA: TGTGCCACTAGGGACAGGGCTGAAGAAAAACTGTTTTTT. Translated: CATRDRAEEKLFF.